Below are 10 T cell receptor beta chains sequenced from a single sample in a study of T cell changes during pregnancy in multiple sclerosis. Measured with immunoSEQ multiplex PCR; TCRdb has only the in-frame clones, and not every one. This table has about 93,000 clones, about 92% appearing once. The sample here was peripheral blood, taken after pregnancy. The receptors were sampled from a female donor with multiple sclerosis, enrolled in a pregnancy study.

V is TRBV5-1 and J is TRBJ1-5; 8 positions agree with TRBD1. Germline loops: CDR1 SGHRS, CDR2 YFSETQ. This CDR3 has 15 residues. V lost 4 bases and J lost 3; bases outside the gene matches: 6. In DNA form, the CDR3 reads TGCGCCAGCAGCCCGACAGGGGTCCCCAATCAGCCCCAGCATTTT. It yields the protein CASSPTGVPNQPQHF.

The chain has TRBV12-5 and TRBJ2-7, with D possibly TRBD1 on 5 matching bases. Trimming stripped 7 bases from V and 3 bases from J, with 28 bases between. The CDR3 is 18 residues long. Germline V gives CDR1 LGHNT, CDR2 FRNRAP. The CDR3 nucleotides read TGTGCTAGTGCCTCGGGCCTCTTGGGGCCTTCCATATACTACGAGCAGTACTTC. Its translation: CASASGLLGPSIYYEQYF.

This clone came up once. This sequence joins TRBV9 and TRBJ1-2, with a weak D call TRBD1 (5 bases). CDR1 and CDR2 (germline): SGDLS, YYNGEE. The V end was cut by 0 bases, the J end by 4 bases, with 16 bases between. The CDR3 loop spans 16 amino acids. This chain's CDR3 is CASSVGGGSRSYGYTF. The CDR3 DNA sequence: TGTGCCAGCAGCGTAGGGGGGGGGAGTCGGTCCTATGGCTACACCTTC. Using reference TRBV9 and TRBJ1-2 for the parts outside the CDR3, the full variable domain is DSGVTQTPKHLITATGQRVTLRCSPRSGDLSVYWYQQSLDQGLQFLIQYYNGEERAKGNILERFSAQQFPDLHSELNLSSLELGDSALYFCASSVGGGSRSYGYTFGSGTRLTVV.

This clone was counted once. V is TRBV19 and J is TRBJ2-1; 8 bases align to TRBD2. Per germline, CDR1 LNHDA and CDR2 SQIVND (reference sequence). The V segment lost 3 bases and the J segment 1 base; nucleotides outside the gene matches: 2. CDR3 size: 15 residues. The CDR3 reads CASSIGLASYNEQFF. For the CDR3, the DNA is TGTGCCAGTAGTATTGGACTAGCATCCTACAATGAGCAGTTCTTC. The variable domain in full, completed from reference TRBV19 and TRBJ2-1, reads DGGITQSPKYLFRKEGQNVTLSCEQNLNHDAMYWYRQDPGQGLRLIYYSQIVNDFQKGDIAEGYSVSREKKESFPLTVTSAQKNPTAFYLCASSIGLASYNEQFFGPGTRLTVL.

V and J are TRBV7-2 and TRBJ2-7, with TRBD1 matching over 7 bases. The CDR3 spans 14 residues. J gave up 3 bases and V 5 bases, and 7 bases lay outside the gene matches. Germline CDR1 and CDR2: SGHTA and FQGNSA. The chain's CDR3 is CASSLRDSNYEQYF. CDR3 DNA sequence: TGTGCCAGCAGCCTACGGGACAGCAACTACGAGCAGTACTTC.

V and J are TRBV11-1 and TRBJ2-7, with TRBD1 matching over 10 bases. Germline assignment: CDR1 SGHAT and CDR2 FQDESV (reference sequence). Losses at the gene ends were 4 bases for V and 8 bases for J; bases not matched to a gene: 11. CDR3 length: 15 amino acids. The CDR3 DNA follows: TGTGCCAGCAGCTCAACCGGACAGGGGGTAGTGAAGCAGTACTTC. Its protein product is CASSSTGQGVVKQYF.

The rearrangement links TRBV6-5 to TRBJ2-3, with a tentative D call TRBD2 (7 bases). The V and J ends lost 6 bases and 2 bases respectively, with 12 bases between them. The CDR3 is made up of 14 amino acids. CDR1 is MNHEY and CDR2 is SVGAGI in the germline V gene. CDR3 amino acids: CASRGGEDTDTQYF. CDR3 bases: TGTGCCAGCAGAGGGGGGGAAGACACAGATACGCAGTATTTT.

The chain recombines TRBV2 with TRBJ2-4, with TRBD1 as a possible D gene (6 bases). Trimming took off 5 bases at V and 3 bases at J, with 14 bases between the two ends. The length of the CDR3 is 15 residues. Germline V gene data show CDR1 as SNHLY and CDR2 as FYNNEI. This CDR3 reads CASSMQGYVKNIQYF. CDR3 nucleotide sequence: TGTGCCAGCAGTATGCAGGGGTATGTCAAAAACATTCAGTACTTC.

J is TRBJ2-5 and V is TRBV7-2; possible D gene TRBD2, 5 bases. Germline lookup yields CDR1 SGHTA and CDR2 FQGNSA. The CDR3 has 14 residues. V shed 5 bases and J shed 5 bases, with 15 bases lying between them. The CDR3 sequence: CASSPTPPGETQYF. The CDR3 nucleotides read TGTGCCAGCAGCCCGACTCCTCCGGGGGAGACCCAGTACTTC.

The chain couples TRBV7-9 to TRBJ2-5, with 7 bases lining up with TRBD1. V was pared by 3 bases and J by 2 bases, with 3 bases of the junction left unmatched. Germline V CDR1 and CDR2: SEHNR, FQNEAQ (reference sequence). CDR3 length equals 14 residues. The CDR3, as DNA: TGTGCCAGCAGCTTCTCGGACAGGCAAGAGACCCAGTACTTC. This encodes CASSFSDRQETQYF.